This T cell receptor (beta chain) comes out of a study of response to subunit inactivated influenza vaccine. Study observations and caveats: The study's authors posited that every seasonal influenza vaccination enlists few new T cells.

TCRdb reprocessed the RT-PCR reads with MiXCR, giving one entry per CDR3 protein. The sample shows approximately 490,000 distinct CDR3 sequences, approximately 7.8% of them seen only once. This clonotype was recorded a few times. Its antigen is currently unknown. This TCR was sampled from a man between 50 and 69 years old who received an inactivated influenza vaccine. Sequenced material: PBMCs from blood, taken around 25 months after vaccination.

CDR3 nucleotides: TGTGCCAGCAGCGGAAACAGGGGTTCTATGAACACTGAAGCTTTCTTT. The encoded protein is CASSGNRGSMNTEAFF. The chain recombines TRBV9 with TRBJ1-1, with TRBD1 identical over 7 bases. V shed 3 bases and J 0 bases; nucleotides not matched to a gene: 8. There are 16 residues in the CDR3. Germline CDR1 SGDLS, CDR2 YYNGEE.